The TCR beta chain under discussion was sequenced for a study of blood T cell repertoires in COVID-19. Study details: Spain, Italy and the United States supplied samples that represented acute and convalescent COVID-19. PBMCs, B-cell-depleted T cells, or T cells were the source of the cDNA or gDNA that made up the material.

Libraries were prepared by immunoSEQ multiplex PCR; TCRdb keeps only in-frame clonotypes and omits some of them. The table includes roughly 130,000 clones, roughly four fifths detected once. V was cut by 6 bases and J by 2 bases, with 13 bases left in between. This CDR3 is 14 amino acids long. From germline, CDR1 is MNHEY and CDR2 SVGAGI. The sample holds a few counts of this clone. The chain employs TRBV6-5 and TRBJ1-2; possibly TRBD1 for D (5 bases). The source is a woman between 45 and 65 years old with acute or convalescent COVID-19. Sequencing used peripheral blood. DNA of the CDR3: TGTGCCAGCAGACTCGGGGGGGGGAACTATGGCTACACCTTC. Amino acid sequence: CASRLGGGNYGYTF.